These 8 T cell receptor beta chains originate from one sample sequenced in a study of blood T cell repertoires in COVID-19. Only in-frame clones appear in the TCRdb table, and some are missing; sequencing was by immunoSEQ multiplex PCR. Among around 250,000 clones listed, approximately 83% were seen once. The specimen sequenced was peripheral blood. These receptors were taken from a young man who had recovered from COVID-19.

This chain uses TRBV9 with TRBJ1-4, with 7 bases lining up with TRBD1. CDR1 and CDR2 (germline): SGDLS, YYNGEE. The trim removed 2 bases at V and 3 bases at J, leaving 7 bases unmatched. This CDR3 comprises 16 residues. The CDR3, as DNA: TGTGCCAGCAGCGTCTCAAGGGGGCCATCTAATGAAAAACTGTTTTTT. Protein sequence: CASSVSRGPSNEKLFF. Filled out from reference TRBV9 and TRBJ1-4, the complete variable domain reads DSGVTQTPKHLITATGQRVTLRCSPRSGDLSVYWYQQSLDQGLQFLIQYYNGEERAKGNILERFSAQQFPDLHSELNLSSLELGDSALYFCASSVSRGPSNEKLFFGSGTQLSVL.

The gene calls are TRBV28 and TRBJ1-4, with 8 bases identical to TRBD1. CDR1 and CDR2 (germline): MDHEN, SYDVKM. After removal of 2 bases from V and 5 bases from J, the junction contained 4 bases not matched to a gene. This CDR3 contains 15 residues. The CDR3 region has the DNA TGTGCCAGCAGTTTACCCCGACAGGGGAATGAAAAACTGTTTTTT. Protein product: CASSLPRQGNEKLFF.

This clone was detected only a few times. This rearrangement joins TRBV21-1 to TRBJ1-3; TRBD1 is the table's D call and was not checked against the DNA. TRBV21-1 is described as a pseudogene. The CDR3 has 18 residues. For the CDR3, the DNA is TGTGCCAGCAGTTCAGTGACCGACAGGGGAGTAGGGTGGAACACCATATATTTT. It translates to CASSSVTDRGVGWNTIYF.

The chain joins TRBV9 to TRBJ1-1; 7 bases line up with TRBD1. The CDR3 covers 14 residues. The ends lost 2 bases at V and 3 bases at J; junction bases unmatched: 4. CDR1 and CDR2 (germline): SGDLS, YYNGEE. The CDR3 region has the DNA TGTGCCAGCAGCGTGGGACAGATAGACACTGAAGCTTTCTTT. Encoded protein: CASSVGQIDTEAFF.

The chain combines TRBV4-1 with TRBJ2-1; TRBD2 agrees at 15 bases. V was pared by 5 bases and J by 8 bases, with 4 bases of the junction left unmatched. The CDR3 covers 15 residues. In germline, CDR1 is MGHRA, CDR2 YSYEKL. CDR3 sequence reads: CASSAGLAGGDEQFF. The CDR3 region has the DNA TGCGCCAGCAGCGCGGGACTAGCGGGGGGCGATGAGCAGTTCTTC.

A few counts support this clone. V is TRBV27 and J is TRBJ1-5; D is unresolved. The CDR3 extends over 14 amino acids. Deletions cut 5 bases from V and 6 bases from J, with 14 bases between. Germline CDR1 reads MNHEY; CDR2 reads SMNVEV (reference sequence). CDR3: CASSLLSSGQPQHF. CDR3 nucleotide sequence: TGTGCCAGCAGTCTACTCTCAAGTGGTCAGCCCCAGCATTTT.

The chain carries TRBV11-2 and TRBJ2-3; 7 positions agree with TRBD2. The germline gives CDR1 SGHAT, CDR2 FQNNGV. With V trimmed by 4 bases and J by 2 bases, 9 bases remained unmatched. The CDR3 is 16 residues long. The CDR3 sequence: CASSSGGSGLTDTQYF. CDR3 coding DNA: TGTGCCAGCAGCTCGGGGGGTAGCGGTCTCACAGATACGCAGTATTTT.

The V call is TRBV6-6, the J call TRBJ2-3; no definite D call. The CDR3 totals 14 residues. Germline loops: CDR1 MNHNY, CDR2 SVGAGI (reference sequence). Trimming pared 5 bases from V and 7 bases from J, leaving 16 bases between. Here the CDR3 DNA reads TGTGCCAGCAGTCCCGACTGGCCCTCTTATACGCAGTATTTT. This gives the protein CASSPDWPSYTQYF.